This entry lists 17 T cell receptor beta chains sequenced from one sample in a study of cytomegalovirus exposure and HLA in healthy donors. The PCR used 60 Vbeta and 13 Jbeta primers. Method: immunoSEQ multiplex PCR; TCRdb's copy keeps in-frame clones and lacks some. This sample yields over 150,000 clones, of which around 79% are seen a single time; 2.6% belongs to the top ten. Sequencing was carried out using PBMCs. These receptors all come from a woman in her thirties or forties in good health and CMV-seropositive.

The chain employs TRBV6-5 and TRBJ1-1; D remains ambiguous. The V gene lost 6 bases and the J gene lost 5 bases, with 13 bases spanning the gap. CDR3 length: 13 residues. Germline values: CDR1 MNHEY, CDR2 SVGAGI. The CDR3 DNA sequence: TGTGCCAGCAGCCGCACAGCGGGGACTGAAGCTTTCTTT. Translating it yields CASSRTAGTEAFF.

The genes are TRBV14 and TRBJ1-1; no reliable D call. The CDR3 is 12 amino acids. CDR1 is SGHDN, CDR2 FVKESK, per germline. The germline V and J ends were trimmed by 5 bases and 8 bases, with 12 bases remaining between them. CDR3 protein: CASSSPGSEAFF. The CDR3 region has the DNA TGTGCCAGCAGCTCCCCCGGGTCCGAAGCTTTCTTT.

J is TRBJ1-5 and V is TRBV7-9; D is undetermined. In germline, CDR1 is SEHNR, CDR2 FQNEAQ (reference sequence). Trimming removed 1 base from V and 1 base from J, with 14 bases in between. This CDR3 is built from 17 residues. The CDR3 reads CASSLVAGVGSNQPQHF. The CDR3 region has the DNA TGTGCCAGCAGCTTAGTAGCGGGAGTAGGCAGCAATCAGCCCCAGCATTTT.

The genes are TRBV10-2 and TRBJ2-7; 7 bases align to TRBD1. Germline CDR1 is WSHSY and CDR2 is SAAADI. Unmatched junction bases numbered 2, after V lost 4 bases and J lost 2 bases. The CDR3 length is 13 residues. The CDR3 protein is CASSVQGAYEQYF. The CDR3 DNA is TGCGCCAGCAGTGTCCAGGGGGCCTACGAGCAGTACTTC.

CDR3 sequence: CASSITSGRDNEQFF. CDR3 nucleotides: TGTGCCAGTAGTATTACCAGCGGGAGGGACAATGAGCAGTTCTTC. The chain uses TRBV19 and TRBJ2-1; the match to TRBD2 covers 10 bases. The CDR3 loop spans 15 amino acids. The germline gives CDR1 LNHDA, CDR2 SQIVND (reference sequence). Trimming at V came to 3 bases and at J to 5 bases, leaving 4 bases not matched to a gene.

This chain uses TRBV19 with TRBJ1-2, with D uncertain. The CDR3 length is 14 residues. V shed 3 bases and J shed 4 bases, with 12 bases lying between them. CDR1 and CDR2 from the germline V gene are LNHDA and SQIVND (reference sequence). The DNA of the CDR3 is TGTGCCAGTAGTATGAATGAGGGATCCTATGGCTACACCTTC. It yields the protein CASSMNEGSYGYTF.

The DNA for the CDR3 is TGTGCCAGCAGTTCAGGCAGGGAATATATCGGGGAGCTGTTTTTT. Its translation: CASSSGREYIGELFF. The chain joins TRBV27 to TRBJ2-2, with D possibly being TRBD1 (5 bases). Trimming shortened V by 4 bases and J by 7 bases, and 16 bases separated the two germline ends. This CDR3 is 15 amino acids long. CDR1 is MNHEY and CDR2 is SMNVEV in the germline V gene (reference sequence).

This clone was detected once. The rearrangement links TRBV5-1 to TRBJ1-1, with TRBD1 as a possible D gene (5 bases). The CDR3 consists of 14 residues. Per the germline V gene, CDR1 is SGHRS and CDR2 is YFSETQ. V was clipped by 4 bases and J by 1 base, with 11 bases between them. CDR3 sequence (DNA): TGCGCCAGCAGCCTCCTAGGACAGAACACTGAAGCTTTCTTT. Translation: CASSLLGQNTEAFF.

The chain is built from TRBV5-1 and TRBJ1-4; 10 nucleotides match TRBD1. The CDR3 is 16 amino acids. Trimming took 0 bases from V and 4 from J; bases not matched to a gene: 3. Germline V gene data show CDR1 as SGHRS and CDR2 as YFSETQ. The CDR3 sequence is CASSLGGQGGNEKLFF. CDR3 nucleotides: TGCGCCAGCAGCTTGGGAGGACAGGGGGGTAATGAAAAACTGTTTTTT.

The CDR3 loop is CASSPQGSPNSPLHF. The CDR3 coding sequence is TGTGCCAGCAGTCCCCAGGGGAGTCCAAATTCACCCCTCCACTTT. The rearrangement uses TRBV2 and TRBJ1-6; TRBD1 might be the D (6 bases). The CDR3 sequence is 15 residues long. The germline V and J ends were trimmed by 5 bases and 7 bases, with 15 bases remaining between them. Germline CDR1 reads SNHLY; CDR2 reads FYNNEI.

Only one count was recorded for this clone. The gene calls are TRBV7-8 and TRBJ2-1; 9 positions agree with TRBD2. CDR3 size: 15 residues. The V segment lost 5 bases and the J segment 2 bases; nucleotides outside the gene matches: 4. Looked up from germline, CDR1 is SGHVS and CDR2 is FQNEAQ. The CDR3 bases are TGTGCCAGCAGCAAAGAGCGGGGGGCCTACAATGAGCAGTTCTTC. Translation gives CASSKERGAYNEQFF.

The chain employs TRBV25-1 and TRBJ1-1; 9 bases line up with TRBD1. The CDR3 consists of 14 residues. Losses at the gene ends were 3 bases for V and 4 bases for J; bases not matched to a gene: 3. CDR1 and CDR2 (germline): MGHDK, SYGVNS. CDR3 region: CASSEVQGATEAFF. CDR3 DNA sequence: TGTGCCAGCAGTGAGGTACAGGGGGCCACTGAAGCTTTCTTT. Using reference TRBV25-1 and TRBJ1-1 for the parts outside the CDR3, the full variable domain is EADIYQTPRYLVIGTGKKITLECSQTMGHDKMYWYQQDPGMELHLIHYSYGVNSTEKGDLSSESTVSRIRTEHFPLTLESARPSHTSQYLCASSEVQGATEAFFGQGTRLTVV.

J is TRBJ1-1 and V is TRBV18; D not certain. Trimming cost V 4 bases and J 1 base, with 4 bases left between them. The CDR3 is 12 residues long. Germline V gene sequence: CDR1 KGHSH, CDR2 LQKENI. CDR3 in DNA: TGTGCCAGCTCACGAGCGAACACTGAAGCTTTCTTT. The encoded protein is CASSRANTEAFF. The variable domain in full, completed from reference TRBV18 and TRBJ1-1, reads NAGVMQNPRHLVRRRGQEARLRCSPMKGHSHVYWYRQLPEEGLKFMVYLQKENIIDESGMPKERFSAEFPKEGPSILRIQQVVRGDSAAYFCASSRANTEAFFGQGTRLTVV.

This clone was observed a few times. The V gene is TRBV5-4, the J gene TRBJ1-1; a weak D match, TRBD1 (6 bases). This CDR3 has 15 residues. In germline, CDR1 is SGHNT, CDR2 YYREEE (reference sequence). V lost 6 bases and J 0 bases, leaving 15 bases between the germline ends. The CDR3 nucleotides are TGTGCCAGCACCAGGGCAGGGGCCATGAACACTGAAGCTTTCTTT. Its translation is CASTRAGAMNTEAFF.

This chain joins TRBV29-1 and TRBJ1-1, with D possibly matching TRBD1 (5 bases). CDR1 SQVTM and CDR2 ANQGSEA come from the germline V gene. CDR3 length: 12 residues. Trimming pared 6 bases from V and 8 bases from J, leaving 16 bases between. The CDR3 spells CSVRFGGTEAFF. For the CDR3, the DNA is TGCAGCGTGCGTTTCGGGGGGACCGAAGCTTTCTTT. The complete variable domain, with remaining parts taken from reference TRBV29-1 and TRBJ1-1, reads SAVISQKPSRDICQRGTSLTIQCQVDSQVTMMFWYRQQPGQSLTLIATANQGSEATYESGFVIDKFPISRPNLTFSTLTVSNMSPEDSSIYLCSVRFGGTEAFFGQGTRLTVV.

The rearrangement links TRBV7-2 to TRBJ2-7, with TRBD2 as a possible D gene (6 bases). V lost 1 base and J lost 3, with 13 bases in between. The V gene's germline CDR1 is SGHTA and CDR2 FQGNSA. The CDR3 has 15 amino acids. CDR3 sequence: CASSLGGSSGYEQYF. As DNA, the CDR3 is TGTGCCAGCAGCTTAGGAGGTAGTAGCGGCTACGAGCAGTACTTC. Full variable domain (missing parts from reference TRBV7-2 and TRBJ2-7): GAGVSQSPSNKVTEKGKDVELRCDPISGHTALYWYRQSLGQGLEFLIYFQGNSAPDKSGLPSDRFSAERTGGSVSTLTIQRTQQEDSAVYLCASSLGGSSGYEQYFGPGTRLTVT.

The J gene is TRBJ1-5, the V gene TRBV6-1; perhaps TRBD1 as D (5 bases). V was shortened by 4 bases and J by 2 bases, with 12 bases between the two germline ends. The V gene's germline CDR1 is MNHNS and CDR2 SASEGT. CDR3 length equals 15 residues. The CDR3 reads CASSGGVGGNQPQHF. DNA of the CDR3: TGTGCCAGCAGTGGGGGGGTAGGGGGCAATCAGCCCCAGCATTTT.